The 27 T cell receptor beta chains reported below all come from one sample, sequenced in a study of blood T cell repertoires in COVID-19. Measured with immunoSEQ multiplex PCR; TCRdb has only the in-frame clones, and not every one. The sample lists hundreds of thousands of clones; roughly nine tenths were seen once. The sample was peripheral blood. These receptor sequences come from a man younger than 30 with COVID-19, enrolled during active disease.

The genes are TRBV19 and TRBJ1-6; weak D call: TRBD1 (6 bases). Trimming pared 5 bases from V and 10 bases from J, leaving 12 bases between. Germline V gives CDR1 LNHDA, CDR2 SQIVND (reference sequence). This CDR3 is 13 amino acids long. The DNA of the CDR3 is TGTGCCAGTAGTCAGGGGACGGGATCACCCCTCCACTTT. Protein: CASSQGTGSPLHF.

In DNA form, the CDR3 reads TGCGCCAGCAGCCAAGGGACCGGGGTAGAGGTTCAGTACTTC. Translation gives CASSQGTGVEVQYF. The rearrangement joins TRBV4-1 to TRBJ2-5; a weak D match, TRBD2 (5 bases). CDR1 and CDR2 (germline): MGHRA, YSYEKL. The CDR3 runs to 14 residues. Between the trimmed V and J ends, which lost 1 base and 11 bases, there was a span of 17 bases.

V and J are TRBV19 and TRBJ1-6; D not resolved. V was trimmed by 8 bases and J by 0 bases, leaving 8 bases between them. The CDR3 covers 14 residues. The germline V gene has CDR1 LNHDA and CDR2 SQIVND (reference sequence). In nucleotides, the CDR3 is TGTGCCAGTCAGTGGAGCTCCTATAATTCACCCCTCCACTTT. It yields the protein CASQWSSYNSPLHF.

CDR3 in DNA: TGCAGCGTTGCTCCAGGGCAAGGAGATACGCAGTATTTT. Its protein is CSVAPGQGDTQYF. The chain links TRBV29-1 to TRBJ2-3; weak D call: TRBD1 (5 bases). CDR1 is SQVTM and CDR2 is ANQGSEA in the germline V gene. The CDR3 consists of 13 residues. V gave up 4 bases and J gave up 5 bases, with 13 bases separating them.

The chain couples TRBV2 to TRBJ2-3; TRBD2 matches 8 bases. The trim removed 8 bases at V and 0 bases at J, leaving 4 bases unmatched. This CDR3 comprises 14 residues. Germline CDR1 and CDR2: SNHLY and FYNNEI. The CDR3 loop reads CASDPGGSTDTQYF. The CDR3 DNA sequence: TGTGCCAGCGACCCGGGGGGGAGCACAGATACGCAGTATTTT.

The gene calls are TRBV27 and TRBJ2-7; the match to TRBD2 covers 8 bases. The CDR3 length is 15 residues. V dropped 2 bases and J dropped 1; count of bases not matched to a gene: 4. Germline V gene sequence: CDR1 MNHEY, CDR2 SMNVEV (reference sequence). The CDR3 nucleotides read TGTGCCAGCAGTTTAGCGGGGGGAGGATCCTACGAGCAGTACTTC. Its protein is CASSLAGGGSYEQYF.

The CDR3 sequence is CASSSQTTDRGILNEQFF. The CDR3 DNA reads TGTGCCAGCAGCTCCCAAACCACGGACAGGGGGATCCTCAATGAGCAGTTCTTC. V is TRBV11-3 and J is TRBJ2-1; 10 positions match TRBD1. This CDR3 is built from 18 residues. V shed 4 bases and J 6 bases; nucleotides not matched to a gene: 15. Germline CDR1 is SGHNT and CDR2 is YENEEA. Full variable domain (missing parts from reference TRBV11-3 and TRBJ2-1): EAGVVQSPRYKIIEKKQPVAFWCNPISGHNTLYWYLQNLGQGPELLIRYENEEAVDDSQLPKDRFSAERLKGVDSTLKIQPAELGDSAVYLCASSSQTTDRGILNEQFFGPGTRLTVL.

The V call is TRBV9, the J call TRBJ2-5; tentatively, D is TRBD2 (6 bases). V dropped 2 bases and J dropped 1 base, with 9 bases sitting between them. CDR3 size: 14 residues. The germline CDR1 and CDR2 sequences are SGDLS and YYNGEE. This CDR3 reads CASSVYGSQETQYF. Written as DNA, the CDR3 is TGTGCCAGCAGCGTTTACGGGAGCCAAGAGACCCAGTACTTC.

The chain carries TRBV5-6 and TRBJ1-5, with 8 bases that match TRBD1. Germline CDR1 is SGHDT and CDR2 is YYEEEE. V lost 0 bases, J lost 7 bases, and 6 bases stayed unmatched. CDR3 size: 15 residues. As DNA, the CDR3 is TGTGCCAGCAGCTTGGCGGGACAGGTAATACAGCCCCAGCATTTT. Translated: CASSLAGQVIQPQHF.

This rearrangement joins TRBV6-6 to TRBJ1-4, with TRBD1 matching over 12 bases. Germline V gives CDR1 MNHNY, CDR2 SVGAGI (reference sequence). The junction had 6 bases not matched to a gene; V was cut back by 5 bases and J by 2 bases. The CDR3 runs 17 residues. The CDR3 here is CASSPRDRGLTNEKLFF. In nucleotides, the CDR3 is TGTGCCAGCAGTCCTCGGGACAGGGGGCTCACTAATGAAAAACTGTTTTTT.

In the case of this clone: An end of the junction differs from the germline gene, which may be a read error. This chain joins TRBV2 and TRBJ2-5; 8 bases are a match to TRBD1. This CDR3 is 17 amino acids long. Per germline, CDR1 SNHLY and CDR2 FYNNEI. The chain's CDR3 is CASSKARQTGVGETQYF. The CDR3 DNA reads as TGTGCCAGCAGTAAAGCGCGTCAGACAGGGGTGGGAGAGACCCAGTACTTC.

This sequence joins TRBV7-8 and TRBJ1-2; 11 positions agree with TRBD1. Germline V gene sequence: CDR1 SGHVS, CDR2 FQNEAQ. CDR3 length equals 16 residues. V lost 5 bases, J lost 6 bases, and 11 bases stayed unmatched. The DNA for the CDR3 is TGTGCCAGCAGCCCCTGGACAGGGGGCTTCTATAATGGCTACACCTTC. This codes for CASSPWTGGFYNGYTF. The full variable domain, in which reference TRBV7-8 and TRBJ1-2 provide the parts outside the CDR3, is GAGVSQSPRYKVAKRGQDVALRCDPISGHVSLFWYQQALGQGPEFLTYFQNEAQLDKSGLPSDRFFAERPEGSVSTLKIQRTQQEDSAVYLCASSPWTGGFYNGYTFGSGTRLTVV.

This chain's CDR3 is CASRTRQGGSYEQYF. The CDR3 nucleotides are TGTGCCAGCAGGACGCGACAGGGCGGCTCCTACGAGCAGTACTTC. The rearrangement links TRBV27 to TRBJ2-7; TRBD1 matches 7 bases. This CDR3 is built from 15 residues. Per the germline V gene, CDR1 is MNHEY and CDR2 is SMNVEV (reference sequence). Losses at the gene ends were 6 bases for V and 0 bases for J; bases not matched to a gene: 8.

The gene calls are TRBV10-3 and TRBJ1-1; D might be TRBD1 (5 bases). Germline CDR1 is ENHRY and CDR2 is SYGVKD. The V end lost 6 bases, the J end lost 7 bases, and 12 bases lay between the germline ends. This CDR3 is built from 12 residues. CDR3 loop: CAIRDQGLEAFF. The CDR3 region has the DNA TGTGCCATCAGGGACCAGGGACTTGAAGCTTTCTTT.

J is TRBJ2-2 and V is TRBV2; TRBD2 might be the D (5 bases). The CDR3 runs 14 residues. In germline, CDR1 is SNHLY, CDR2 FYNNEI. The germline V and J ends were trimmed by 8 bases and 5 bases, with 15 bases remaining between them. CDR3 coding DNA: TGTGCCAGCCGTAGTGGGAGAGGGACCGGGGAGCTGTTTTTT. Its translation is CASRSGRGTGELFF.

The chain couples TRBV4-1 to TRBJ1-6; D remains unclear. The CDR3 runs to 13 residues. Looked up from germline, CDR1 is MGHRA and CDR2 is YSYEKL. V shed 3 bases and J shed 7 bases, with 7 bases lying between them. CDR3 sequence: CASSHEANSPLHF. Written as DNA, the CDR3 is TGCGCCAGCAGCCATGAAGCCAATTCACCCCTCCACTTT.

V is TRBV28 and J is TRBJ2-7; TRBD1 is a possible D gene (6 bases). V gave up 5 bases and J gave up 0 bases, with 17 bases separating them. CDR3 length: 16 amino acids. Per germline, CDR1 MDHEN and CDR2 SYDVKM. The DNA of the CDR3 is TGTGCCAGCAGTCCAACTACCGACAGGCTCTCCTACGAGCAGTACTTC. Translated, it gives CASSPTTDRLSYEQYF.

This sequence joins TRBV11-2 and TRBJ1-1; TRBD1 might be the D (5 bases). This CDR3 is built from 17 residues. Between the trimmed V and J ends, which lost 1 base and 8 bases, there was a span of 23 bases. Looked up from germline, CDR1 is SGHAT and CDR2 is FQNNGV. The CDR3 bases are TGTGCCAGCAGCTTAGTATACCCAGGGAGGTTGAATGGGGAAGCTTTCTTT. Protein product: CASSLVYPGRLNGEAFF.

The CDR3 DNA reads as TGTGCCTGGAGTAGGGGACTAGCGGGAGTGGAGCAGTTCTTC. Amino acid sequence: CAWSRGLAGVEQFF. The V and J genes are TRBV30 and TRBJ2-1; 14 bases line up with TRBD2. Germline V gene sequence: CDR1 GTSNPN, CDR2 SVGIG (reference sequence). This CDR3 has 14 residues. With V trimmed by 2 bases and J by 10 bases, 4 bases remained unmatched.

The rearrangement joins TRBV18 to TRBJ1-1; D may be TRBD1 (6 bases). The germline V gene encodes CDR1 KGHSH and CDR2 LQKENI. The ends were cut back, 2 bases at V and 3 bases at J, with 16 bases in the middle. The CDR3 covers 16 residues. CDR3 in DNA: TGTGCCAGCTCACCATTCGGGGGGCAATGGGACACTGAAGCTTTCTTT. Translating it yields CASSPFGGQWDTEAFF.

This chain links TRBV7-9 with TRBJ1-2, with D possibly TRBD1 on 6 matching bases. CDR3 length equals 12 residues. Trimming shortened V by 8 bases and J by 8 bases, and 15 bases separated the two germline ends. Germline CDR1 reads SEHNR; CDR2 reads FQNEAQ (reference sequence). CDR3 protein: CASAGVMMGYTF. CDR3 coding DNA: TGTGCCAGCGCAGGGGTAATGATGGGCTACACCTTC.

This rearrangement joins TRBV19 to TRBJ2-2; 9 bases are a match to TRBD2. After removal of 5 bases from V and 1 base from J, the junction contained 5 bases not matched to a gene. The CDR3 has 16 residues. Germline CDR1 is LNHDA and CDR2 is SQIVND (reference sequence). CDR3 sequence (DNA): TGTGCCAGTAGTCGACAAGCGGGAGGGAACACCGGGGAGCTGTTTTTT. It yields the protein CASSRQAGGNTGELFF.

A few counts support this clone. This chain links TRBV6-1 with TRBJ1-1; tentatively, D is TRBD1 (5 bases). The germline V gene encodes CDR1 MNHNS and CDR2 SASEGT. The V end was cut by 0 bases, the J end by 6 bases, with 11 bases between. The CDR3 covers 14 residues. As DNA, the CDR3 is TGTGCCAGCAGTGAAGCCAGGGTCTCTCCTGAAGCTTTCTTT. Its protein is CASSEARVSPEAFF.

This sequence joins TRBV11-2 and TRBJ2-1; 10 bases are shared with TRBD2. The CDR3 totals 15 residues. Germline V lookup: CDR1 SGHAT, CDR2 FQNNGV. The trim removed 6 bases at V and 2 bases at J, leaving 4 bases unmatched. Written as DNA, the CDR3 is TGTGCCAGCAGTTCAAGCGGGGGGGCCTACAATGAGCAGTTCTTC. This sequence encodes CASSSSGGAYNEQFF.

The chain employs TRBV19 and TRBJ2-3, with TRBD2 as a possible D gene (5 bases). V gave up 1 base and J gave up 4 bases, with 18 bases separating them. The CDR3 loop spans 17 amino acids. Germline CDR1 LNHDA, CDR2 SQIVND (reference sequence). In DNA, the CDR3 is TGTGCCAGTAGTATAGCAGTTCGGGGTCCTAGCTCAGATACGCAGTATTTT. Protein: CASSIAVRGPSSDTQYF. The full variable domain, with the rest looked up from reference TRBV19 and TRBJ2-3, is DGGITQSPKYLFRKEGQNVTLSCEQNLNHDAMYWYRQDPGQGLRLIYYSQIVNDFQKGDIAEGYSVSREKKESFPLTVTSAQKNPTAFYLCASSIAVRGPSSDTQYFGPGTRLTVL.

The chain employs TRBV19 and TRBJ2-2; TRBD2 matches at 11 bases. The CDR3 runs to 16 residues. Per germline, CDR1 LNHDA and CDR2 SQIVND (reference sequence). V shed 6 bases and J 2 bases; nucleotides not matched to a gene: 5. CDR3 loop: CASRVSGGDNTGELFF. The CDR3 DNA sequence: TGTGCCAGTAGAGTTAGCGGGGGGGACAACACCGGGGAGCTGTTTTTT.

The chain links TRBV5-1 to TRBJ2-1, with TRBD2 matching over 8 bases. This CDR3 is 14 amino acids long. Losses at the gene ends were 5 bases for V and 4 bases for J; bases not matched to a gene: 5. The germline V gene encodes CDR1 SGHRS and CDR2 YFSETQ. The CDR3 DNA sequence: TGCGCCAGCAGGATAGCGGGACCTTACAATGAGCAGTTCTTC. Residues: CASRIAGPYNEQFF.